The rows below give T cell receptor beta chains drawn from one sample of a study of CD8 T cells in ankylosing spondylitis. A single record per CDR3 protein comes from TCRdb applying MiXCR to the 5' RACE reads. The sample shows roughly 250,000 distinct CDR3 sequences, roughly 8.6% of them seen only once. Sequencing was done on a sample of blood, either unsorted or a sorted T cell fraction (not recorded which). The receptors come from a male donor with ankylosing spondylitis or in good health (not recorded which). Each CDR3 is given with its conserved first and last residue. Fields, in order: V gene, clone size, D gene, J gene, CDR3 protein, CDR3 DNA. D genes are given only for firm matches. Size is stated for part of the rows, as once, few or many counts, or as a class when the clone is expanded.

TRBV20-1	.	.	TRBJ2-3	CSASLFFDTQYF	TGCAGTGCTAGCCTGTTTTTCGATACGCAGTATTTT
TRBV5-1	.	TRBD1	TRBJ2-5	CASSGTGGMETQYF	TGCGCCAGTTCCGGGACAGGGGGGATGGAGACCCAGTACTTC
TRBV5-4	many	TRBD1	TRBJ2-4	CASSLGQGIAKNIQYF	TGTGCCAGCAGCCTTGGACAGGGGATAGCCAAAAACATTCAGTACTTC
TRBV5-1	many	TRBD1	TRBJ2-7	CASSHPGQGIYEQYF	TGCGCCAGCAGCCACCCGGGACAGGGTATCTACGAGCAGTACTTC
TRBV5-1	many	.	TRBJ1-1	CASSPGLNTEAFF	TGCGCCAGCAGCCCGGGACTGAACACTGAAGCTTTCTTT
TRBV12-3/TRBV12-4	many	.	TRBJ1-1	CASSLGRPNTEAFF	TGTGCCAGCAGTTTAGGGCGGCCGAACACTGAAGCTTTCTTT
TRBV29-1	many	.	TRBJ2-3	CSVDQGSPDTQYF	TGCAGCGTTGACCAGGGTAGCCCAGATACGCAGTATTTT
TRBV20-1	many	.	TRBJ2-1	CSATGLLYNEQFF	TGCAGTGCTACGGGACTTCTATACAATGAGCAGTTCTTC
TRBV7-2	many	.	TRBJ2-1	CASSLGSARHNEQFF	TGTGCCAGCAGCTTAGGATCGGCTAGGCACAATGAGCAGTTCTTC
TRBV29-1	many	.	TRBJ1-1	CSVVSRDFMTEAFF	TGCAGCGTCGTTTCCCGGGACTTTATGACTGAAGCTTTCTTT
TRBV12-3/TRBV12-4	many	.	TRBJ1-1	CASTFFGAEAFF	TGTGCCAGCACCTTTTTCGGCGCGGAAGCTTTCTTT
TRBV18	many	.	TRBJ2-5	CASSPPGQETQYF	TGTGCCAGCAGCCCCCCGGGCCAAGAGACCCAGTACTTC
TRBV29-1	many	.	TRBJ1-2	CSARTAYYGYTF	TGCAGCGCCCGGACCGCTTACTATGGCTACACCTTC
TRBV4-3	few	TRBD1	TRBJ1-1	CASSHYQGTGYMNTEAFF	TGCGCCAGCAGCCACTATCAAGGGACAGGGTATATGAACACTGAAGCTTTCTTT
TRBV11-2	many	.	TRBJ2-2	CASSFSLANTGELFF	TGTGCCAGCAGCTTTTCACTGGCGAACACCGGGGAGCTGTTTTTT
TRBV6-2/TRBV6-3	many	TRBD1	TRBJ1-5	CASSYSFDRGYQPQHF	TGTGCCAGCAGTTACTCCTTCGACAGGGGCTATCAGCCCCAGCATTTT
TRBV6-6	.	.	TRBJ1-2	CASSFTQGPGGYTF	TGTGCCAGCAGCTTCACCCAGGGGCCGGGTGGCTACACCTTC
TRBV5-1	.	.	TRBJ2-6	CASSSGAPGANVLTF	TGCGCCAGCAGCTCCGGGGCCCCGGGGGCCAACGTCCTGACTTTC
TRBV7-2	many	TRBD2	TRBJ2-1	CASSVYGLAALDNEQFF	TGTGCCAGCAGCGTTTACGGACTAGCGGCGTTAGACAATGAGCAGTTCTTC
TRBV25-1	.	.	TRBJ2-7	CASSEGGSSVYEQYF	TGTGCCAGCAGTGAAGGCGGGTCGTCGGTCTACGAGCAGTACTTC
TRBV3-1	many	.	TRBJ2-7	CASSQDFGQNSYEQYF	TGTGCCAGCAGCCAAGATTTCGGACAAAACTCCTACGAGCAGTACTTC
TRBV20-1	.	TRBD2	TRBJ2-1	CSARSGGASYNEQFF	TGCAGTGCTAGAAGCGGGGGGGCCTCCTACAATGAGCAGTTCTTC
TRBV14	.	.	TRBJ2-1	CASSQVRISSFNEQFF	TGTGCCAGCAGCCAAGTGCGGATCAGTAGTTTCAATGAGCAGTTCTTC
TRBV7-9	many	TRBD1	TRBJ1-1	CASSSPWGQPNTEAFF	TGTGCCAGCAGCTCCCCCTGGGGACAGCCAAACACTGAAGCTTTCTTT
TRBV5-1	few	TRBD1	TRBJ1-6	CASSQGPTGDSSPLHF	TGCGCCAGCAGCCAAGGGCCCACAGGGGATTCCTCACCCCTCCACTTT
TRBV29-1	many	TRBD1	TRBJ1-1	CSARDREYTEAFF	TGCAGCGCTCGGGACAGGGAGTACACTGAAGCTTTCTTT
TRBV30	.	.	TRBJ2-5	CAWSGETQYF	TGTGCCTGGAGTGGGGAGACCCAGTACTTC
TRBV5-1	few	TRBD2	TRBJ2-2	CASGLAGTTGELFF	TGCGCCAGCGGGCTAGCGGGGACCACCGGGGAGCTGTTTTTT
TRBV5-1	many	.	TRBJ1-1	CASSLGIGLPEAFF	TGCGCCAGCAGCTTAGGGATTGGGCTCCCTGAAGCTTTCTTT
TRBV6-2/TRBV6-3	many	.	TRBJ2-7	CASSYQQGSYEQYF	TGTGCCAGCAGTTACCAGCAGGGATCCTACGAGCAGTACTTC
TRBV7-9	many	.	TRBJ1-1	CASSLFGGLNTEAFF	TGTGCCAGCAGCTTATTTGGGGGGCTGAACACTGAAGCTTTCTTT
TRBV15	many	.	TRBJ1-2	CATSLGDRPNGYTF	TGTGCCACCTCCCTAGGCGACCGCCCAAATGGCTACACCTTC
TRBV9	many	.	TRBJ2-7	CASSPLGMSYEQYF	TGTGCCAGCAGCCCCCTAGGGATGTCCTACGAGCAGTACTTC
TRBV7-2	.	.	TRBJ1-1	CASSTLGGAGTEAFF	TGTGCCAGCAGTACGTTGGGGGGGGCGGGCACTGAAGCTTTCTTT
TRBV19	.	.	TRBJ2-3	CASSIEGTDTQYF	TGTGCCAGTAGTATAGAGGGAACAGATACGCAGTATTTT
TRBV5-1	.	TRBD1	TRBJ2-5	CASSGGQGWSETQYF	TGCGCCAGCAGCGGCGGACAGGGGTGGTCAGAGACCCAGTACTTC
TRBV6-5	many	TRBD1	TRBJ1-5	CASSYSGQALTVSNQPQHF	TGTGCCAGCAGTTACTCAGGACAGGCCCTTACGGTGAGCAATCAGCCCCAGCATTTT
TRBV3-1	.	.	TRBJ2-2	CASSQRPLDTGELFF	TGTGCCAGCAGCCAGAGGCCTTTGGACACCGGGGAGCTGTTTTTT
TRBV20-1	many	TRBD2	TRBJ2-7	CSAARGTGGPYEQYF	TGCAGTGCCGCACGAGGGACGGGGGGGCCTTACGAGCAGTACTTC
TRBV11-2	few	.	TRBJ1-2	CASSLVGADYGYTF	TGTGCCAGCAGCTTAGTTGGGGCAGACTATGGCTACACCTTC
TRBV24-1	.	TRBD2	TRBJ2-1	CATSDSGTSFSYNEQFF	TGTGCCACCAGTGATTCCGGGACTAGCTTTAGCTACAATGAGCAGTTCTTC
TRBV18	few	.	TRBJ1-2	CASSPRGVDYTF	TGTGCCAGCTCACCGCGTGGGGTCGACTACACCTTC
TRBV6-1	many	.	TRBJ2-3	CASADTLSTDTQYF	TGTGCCAGTGCGGACACACTTAGCACAGATACGCAGTATTTT
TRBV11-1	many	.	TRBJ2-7	CASSLALVNVFTPYEQYF	TGTGCCAGCAGCTTAGCCCTCGTGAATGTATTCACCCCTTACGAGCAGTACTTC
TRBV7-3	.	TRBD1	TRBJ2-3	CASRPTGSTDTQYF	TGTGCCAGCCGACCGACAGGGAGCACAGATACGCAGTATTTT
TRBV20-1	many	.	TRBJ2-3	CSAATSSDTQYF	TGCAGTGCTGCGACTAGTTCAGATACGCAGTATTTT
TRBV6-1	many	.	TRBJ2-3	CASGRAGADTQYF	TGTGCCAGCGGGCGGGCTGGGGCAGATACGCAGTATTTT
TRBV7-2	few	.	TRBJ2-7	CASSRPRDIFLEQYF	TGTGCCAGCAGCCGGCCCAGGGACATCTTCCTCGAGCAGTACTTC
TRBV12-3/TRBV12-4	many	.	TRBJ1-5	CASSAGSNQPQHF	TGTGCCAGCAGCGCGGGGAGCAATCAGCCCCAGCATTTT
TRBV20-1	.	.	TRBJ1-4	CSVPHPGAGPGGKLFF	TGCAGTGTACCACACCCCGGGGCCGGGCCCGGGGGAAAACTGTTTTTT
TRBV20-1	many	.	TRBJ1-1	CSAQRETVEAFF	TGCAGTGCTCAAAGGGAGACGGTTGAAGCTTTCTTT
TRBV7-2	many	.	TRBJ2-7	CASSRQVHYEQYF	TGTGCCAGCAGCCGACAGGTCCACTACGAGCAGTACTTC
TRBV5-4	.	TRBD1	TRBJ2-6	CASSLEGGLGKSSGANVLTF	TGTGCCAGCAGCTTGGAAGGGGGCTTAGGGAAGAGCTCTGGGGCCAACGTCCTGACTTTC
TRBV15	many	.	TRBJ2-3	CATSRAIRLDTQYF	TGTGCCACCAGCAGAGCCATAAGACTAGATACGCAGTATTTT